This is a list of T cell receptor beta chains from one sample in a study of blood T cells in healthy people across ages. Each CDR3 protein is one row after TCRdb ran MiXCR on the 5' RACE reads. The sample contains about 1.4 million distinct CDR3 sequences, 55% to 75% of which appear only once. Sequenced input: blood. The receptors come from a man aged 18 to 30 in good health. Each CDR3 is given with its conserved first and last residue. D genes are given only for firm matches. Not every row has a clone size; where given, it reads once, few, many or a size class.

v_gene,j_gene,abundance,d_gene,len,CDR3aa,CDR3nt
TRBV7-6,TRBJ2-7,few,.,13,CASSQSEDYEQYF,TGTGCCAGCAGCCAAAGCGAGGACTACGAGCAGTACTTC
TRBV7-9,TRBJ2-5,once,TRBD1,14,CASSGTGGQETQYF,TGTGCCAGCAGCGGGACAGGGGGGCAAGAGACCCAGTACTTC
TRBV27,TRBJ2-5,.,.,13,CASSPDFWETQYF,TGTGCCAGCAGTCCGGACTTCTGGGAGACCCAGTACTTC
TRBV6-1,TRBJ2-5,few,.,13,CANSEIFQETQYF,TGTGCCAACTCAGAGATTTTCCAAGAGACCCAGTACTTC
TRBV5-1,TRBJ2-5,.,.,14,CASTPGGSKETQYF,TGCGCCAGCACCCCGGGGGGCTCGAAAGAGACCCAGTACTTC
TRBV4-2,TRBJ2-7,.,.,15,CASSQSRSWGNEQYF,TGTGCCAGCAGCCAATCCCGATCGTGGGGAAACGAGCAGTACTTC
TRBV7-9,TRBJ2-3,.,TRBD2,16,CASSLLAGGPVDTQYF,TGTGCCAGCAGCCTACTAGCGGGAGGGCCTGTGGATACGCAGTATTTT
TRBV5-1,TRBJ2-2,few,.,14,CASSSGQTTGELFF,TGCGCCAGCAGCTCCGGACAGACAACCGGGGAGCTGTTTTTT
TRBV2,TRBJ1-1,.,TRBD1,12,CASRQGGTEAFF,TGTGCCAGCAGGCAGGGGGGAACTGAAGCTTTCTTT
TRBV7-9,TRBJ2-3,.,TRBD1,16,CASSPPTGGWSDTQYF,TGTGCCAGCAGTCCTCCGACAGGGGGCTGGTCAGATACGCAGTATTTT
TRBV6-5,TRBJ2-7,few,TRBD1,12,CASSYDRDEQYF,TGTGCCAGCAGTTATGACAGGGACGAGCAGTACTTC
TRBV27,TRBJ1-2,.,TRBD1,15,CASSLSNRGPDGYTF,TGTGCCAGCAGTTTATCGAACAGGGGGCCGGATGGCTACACCTTC
TRBV4-1,TRBJ1-4,.,.,13,CASSQVSVEKLFF,TGCGCCAGCAGCCAAGTGTCAGTAGAAAAACTGTTTTTT
TRBV7-9,TRBJ1-2,.,.,13,CASSSIQRHGYTF,TGTGCCAGCAGTTCCATACAGAGGCATGGCTACACCTTC
TRBV20-1,TRBJ2-1,.,TRBD2,15,CSARRASGAYNEQFF,TGCAGTGCTCGCCGAGCTAGCGGGGCCTACAATGAGCAGTTCTTC
TRBV20-1,TRBJ2-7,.,.,14,CSAPIGRITYEQYF,TGCAGTGCCCCAATAGGGCGGATTACCTACGAGCAGTACTTC
TRBV12-3/TRBV12-4,TRBJ2-4,few,.,14,CASSLAGTKNIQYF,TGTGCCAGCAGTTTAGCAGGGACCAAAAACATTCAGTACTTC
TRBV20-1,TRBJ2-7,.,.,13,CSDRGDLPYEQYF,TGCAGTGATAGGGGGGACCTACCCTACGAGCAGTACTTC
TRBV11-2,TRBJ2-3,.,TRBD2,14,CASSTAGVRDTQYF,TGTGCCAGCAGCACAGCGGGAGTGAGAGATACGCAGTATTTT
TRBV10-3,TRBJ2-5,.,.,13,CAIRGGQSETQYF,TGTGCCATCAGGGGGGGACAGTCAGAGACCCAGTACTTC
TRBV4-1,TRBJ2-1,few,.,16,CASSQDGGLSYNEQFF,TGCGCCAGCAGCCAAGATGGGGGCCTCTCCTACAATGAGCAGTTCTTC
TRBV11-2,TRBJ1-2,few,.,13,CASSLTGLEGYTF,TGTGCCAGCAGTTTGACAGGTTTGGAGGGCTACACCTTC
TRBV4-2,TRBJ1-2,few,TRBD1,15,CATTQNVGQGIGYTF,TGTGCCACCACCCAGAACGTGGGACAGGGGATTGGCTACACCTTC
TRBV24-1,TRBJ2-7,.,TRBD2,14,CATSAGGSPYEQYF,TGTGCCACCAGTGCGGGCGGGAGTCCGTACGAGCAGTACTTC
TRBV29-1,TRBJ2-5,.,.,15,CSVEGTDREQGTQYF,TGCAGCGTTGAAGGAACGGACCGAGAACAAGGGACCCAGTACTTC
TRBV6-5,TRBJ1-1,.,.,14,CATRGFGAVTEAFF,TGTGCCACACGAGGGTTTGGGGCAGTCACTGAAGCTTTCTTT
TRBV29-1,TRBJ1-2,.,.,12,CSVIGFGYGYTF,TGCAGCGTGATTGGGTTTGGCTATGGCTACACCTTC
TRBV5-8,TRBJ1-3,.,.,15,CACSLDGSSGNTIYF,TGTGCCTGCAGCTTGGACGGGAGCTCTGGAAACACCATATATTTT
TRBV28,TRBJ2-3,.,TRBD2,13,CASSLPTSSTQYF,TGTGCCAGCAGTTTACCGACTAGCAGCACGCAGTATTTT
TRBV5-1,TRBJ2-5,.,TRBD1,14,CASSSPTGSETQYF,TGCGCCAGCAGCTCTCCGACAGGGTCCGAGACCCAGTACTTC
TRBV7-9,TRBJ2-1,.,TRBD2,16,CASSLTTGLAGDVQFF,TGTGCCAGCAGCCTTACGACGGGACTAGCGGGAGATGTTCAGTTCTTC
TRBV6-1,TRBJ2-7,.,TRBD2,12,CASEASGYEQYF,TGTGCCAGTGAAGCTAGCGGCTACGAGCAGTACTTC
TRBV29-1,TRBJ2-7,once,.,13,CSVDWAEENGQYF,TGCAGCGTTGATTGGGCAGAGGAGAATGGGCAGTACTTC
TRBV20-1,TRBJ1-2,.,TRBD1,14,CSASPRDREVGYTF,TGCAGTGCTAGTCCTCGAGACAGGGAAGTAGGCTACACCTTC